This TCR beta chain was documented in a study of OX40 agonist ivuxolimab in advanced cancers. Across the whole study: Those treated in dose escalation had hepatocellular carcinoma, melanoma, renal cell cancer or head and neck cancer. Study observations and caveats: CD8+ T cells showed, on average, more clonal expansion than CD4+ cells.

Method: immunoSEQ multiplex PCR; TCRdb's copy keeps in-frame clones and lacks some. This sample yields approximately 100,000 clones, of which approximately 80% are seen a single time; around 5.5% belongs to the top ten. With regard to this clone: Its target is not known.

The V gene lost 1 base and the J gene lost 9 bases, with 14 bases spanning the gap. This CDR3 has 14 residues. The germline V gene encodes CDR1 SGHRS and CDR2 YFSETQ. The specimen was CD4+ or CD8+ T cells sorted from blood, collected in a trial of the OX40 agonist ivuxolimab. This TCR was recovered from an adult with an advanced solid tumor such as melanoma, head and neck, liver or kidney cancer. The chain recombines TRBV5-1 with TRBJ1-3; D unresolved. DNA of the CDR3: TGCGCCAGCAGCTTGACAACTCTGGAAGGCACCATATATTTT. Translated: CASSLTTLEGTIYF.